The clone carrying this T cell receptor (beta chain) was detected a few times. This record comes from a study of T cell changes during pregnancy in multiple sclerosis. The repertoire was sequenced with immunoSEQ multiplex PCR; TCRdb's copy has only in-frame clones and lacks some. The sample lists around 83,000 clones, about nine tenths seen once, with less than 0.6% in the top ten. The material was CD4+ T cells from peripheral blood mononuclear cells, obtained in the second trimester of pregnancy. The receptor was derived from a female donor with multiple sclerosis, enrolled in a pregnancy study.

The chain's CDR3 is CASSVETTGELFF. The CDR3 nucleotides are TGTGCCAGCAGTGTAGAGACTACCGGGGAGCTGTTTTTT. V is TRBV2 and J is TRBJ2-2, with unresolved D. CDR3 length: 13 amino acids. Germline loops: CDR1 SNHLY, CDR2 FYNNEI. The V end lost 4 bases, the J end lost 5 bases, and 8 bases lay between the germline ends.